The rows below give T cell receptor beta chains drawn from one sample of a study of cytomegalovirus exposure and HLA in healthy donors. Only in-frame clones appear in the TCRdb table, and some are missing; sequencing was by immunoSEQ multiplex PCR. Of 120,000 to 150,000 clones in the sample, about nine tenths were seen once. Sequencing was carried out using PBMCs. These TCRs come from a young man in good health and CMV-seropositive. CDR3s include the opening cysteine and the closing phenylalanine or tryptophan. A D gene is named only where the DNA matches it firmly.

J gene,V gene,D gene,CDR3 protein
TRBJ1-2,TRBV5-1,-,CASSLASHSNYGYTF
TRBJ2-7,TRBV5-6,TRBD1,CASSLETGSTYEQYF
TRBJ1-4,TRBV28,-,CASSTTGPFREKLFF
TRBJ1-2,TRBV5-8,TRBD1,CASSSGTGGGGYTF
TRBJ1-5,TRBV28,TRBD1,CASRLYRGGQPQHF
TRBJ2-1,TRBV7-3,TRBD2,CASSFHSGGPNNEQFF
TRBJ2-7,TRBV10-3,TRBD2,CAISGLAPNEQYF
TRBJ2-4,TRBV5-1,-,CASSSLGSSSLAKNIQYF
TRBJ1-1,TRBV5-6,-,CASSSWGGRMNTEAFF
TRBJ1-2,TRBV6-5,-,CATFGGKGYTF
TRBJ2-1,TRBV6-4,TRBD1,CASSDPDRAGEQFF
TRBJ1-2,TRBV19,-,CASSIEVQGGVYGYTF
TRBJ1-1,TRBV27,-,CASSFQTMTKSEAFF
TRBJ1-5,TRBV6-6,-,CAGGGMNQPQHF
TRBJ2-7,TRBV7-9,TRBD2,CASSLATSGSYEQYF
TRBJ1-2,TRBV5-1,-,CASSLAVGDGYTF
TRBJ1-1,TRBV2,TRBD1,CASSEDRTGKAFF
TRBJ2-7,TRBV27,-,CASAQDTYYEQYF
TRBJ2-7,TRBV5-1,TRBD2,CASSLSSGPSSYEQYF